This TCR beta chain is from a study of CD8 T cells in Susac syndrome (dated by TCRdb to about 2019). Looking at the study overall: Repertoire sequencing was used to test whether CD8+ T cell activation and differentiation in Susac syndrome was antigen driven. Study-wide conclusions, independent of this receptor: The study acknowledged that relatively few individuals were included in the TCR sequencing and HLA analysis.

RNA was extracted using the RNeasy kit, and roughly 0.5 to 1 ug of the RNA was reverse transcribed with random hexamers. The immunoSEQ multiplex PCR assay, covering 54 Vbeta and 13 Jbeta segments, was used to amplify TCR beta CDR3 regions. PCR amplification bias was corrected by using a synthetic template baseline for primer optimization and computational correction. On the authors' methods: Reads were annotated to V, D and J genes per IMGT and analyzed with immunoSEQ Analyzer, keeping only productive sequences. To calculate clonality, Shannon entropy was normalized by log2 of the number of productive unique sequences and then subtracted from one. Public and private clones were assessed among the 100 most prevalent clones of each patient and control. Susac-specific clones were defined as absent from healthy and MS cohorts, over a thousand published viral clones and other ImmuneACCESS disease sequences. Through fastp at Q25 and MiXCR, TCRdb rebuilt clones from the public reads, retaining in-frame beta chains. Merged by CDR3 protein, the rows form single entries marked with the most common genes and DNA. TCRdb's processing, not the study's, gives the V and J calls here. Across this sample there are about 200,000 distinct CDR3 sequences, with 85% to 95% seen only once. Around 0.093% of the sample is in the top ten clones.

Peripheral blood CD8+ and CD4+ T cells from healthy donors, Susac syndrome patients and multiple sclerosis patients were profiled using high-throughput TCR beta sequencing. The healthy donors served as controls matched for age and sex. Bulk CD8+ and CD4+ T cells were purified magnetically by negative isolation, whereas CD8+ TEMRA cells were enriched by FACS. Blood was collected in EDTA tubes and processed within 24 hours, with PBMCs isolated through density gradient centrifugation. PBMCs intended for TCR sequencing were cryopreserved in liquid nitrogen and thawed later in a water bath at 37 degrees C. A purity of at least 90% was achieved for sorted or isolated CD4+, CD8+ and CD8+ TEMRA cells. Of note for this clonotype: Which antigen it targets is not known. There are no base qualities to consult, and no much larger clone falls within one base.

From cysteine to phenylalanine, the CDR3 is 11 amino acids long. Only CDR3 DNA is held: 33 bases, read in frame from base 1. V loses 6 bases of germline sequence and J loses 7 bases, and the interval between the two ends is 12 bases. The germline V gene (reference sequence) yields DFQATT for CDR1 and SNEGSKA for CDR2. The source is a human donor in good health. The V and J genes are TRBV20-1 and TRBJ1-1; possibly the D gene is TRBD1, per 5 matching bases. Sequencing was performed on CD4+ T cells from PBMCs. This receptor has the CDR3 CSARGLNEAFF. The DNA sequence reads TGCAGTGCACGGGGACTCAATGAAGCTTTCTTT.